A selection of T cell receptor beta chains follows, all from one sample in a study of beta chain features in type 1 diabetes. Profiled with immunoSEQ multiplex PCR; TCRdb holds only in-frame clones, not every one. The data contain hundreds of thousands of clones, 25% to 35% of them singletons. The sequenced material came from naive CD4+ T cells from blood. The source of these receptors is a man aged 18-30 years in good health. Both conserved end residues are part of each CDR3. D genes are given only for firm matches. Only some rows state a clone size, as once, few, many or a class for expanded clones.

TGTGCCAGCAGCTTAGTAGTGGGAGAGGGGGGCTCGCAGTATTTT	CASSLVVGEGGSQYF	.	TRBV7-2	TRBJ2-3	.
TGCAGCGTTGATGCCCCCTTGCAGGGGGTTTCGTTCTTC	CSVDAPLQGVSFF	TRBD1	TRBV29-1	TRBJ2-1	few
TGTGCCAGCAGCCTGGGACTAGCGGGATCCGCGCAGTACTTC	CASSLGLAGSAQYF	TRBD2	TRBV27	TRBJ2-7	.
TGCAGCGTTGCGGGTACTGAAGCTTTCTTT	CSVAGTEAFF	.	TRBV29-1	TRBJ1-1	few
TGTGCCAGCAGTCGAACGGGAGTAGGGGCCAACGTCCTGACTTTC	CASSRTGVGANVLTF	.	TRBV4-2	TRBJ2-6	.
TGCGCCAGCAGGAGAACGGGACTAGAAAAGGTCAATGAGCAGTTCTTC	CASRRTGLEKVNEQFF	TRBD2	TRBV4-1	TRBJ2-1	.
TGTGCCAGCAGCTTGGACCTAGCGCCCGGAGGAGATACGCAGTATTTT	CASSLDLAPGGDTQYF	.	TRBV5-4	TRBJ2-3	.
TGTGCCAGCAGCTCGGGCAGAGCCCCGTGGCTGTTTTTT	CASSSGRAPWLFF	.	TRBV7-3	TRBJ1-4	few
TGCAGTGCTAGGGGGTTAGTGGGGCAGTTCTTC	CSARGLVGQFF	.	TRBV20-1	TRBJ2-1	.
TGTGCCAGCAGCTTAGCGAGGACAGGGTCAGATACGCAGTATTTT	CASSLARTGSDTQYF	TRBD1	TRBV7-9	TRBJ2-3	.
TGTGCCAGCTCACAAACTAGCGGGGTCTACAATGAGCAGTTCTTC	CASSQTSGVYNEQFF	TRBD2	TRBV18	TRBJ2-1	once
TGTGCCAGCAGTTACCTGCGGGATACGCAGTATTTT	CASSYLRDTQYF	.	TRBV6-6	TRBJ2-3	few
TGTGCCATCAGTGAGTCGTCCGGGACAGATTCCTACAATGAGCAGTTCTTC	CAISESSGTDSYNEQFF	TRBD1	TRBV10-3	TRBJ2-1	.
TGCGCCAGCAGCCAAGATCCGGCGGGAGGGCGTGAAGAGCAGTACTTC	CASSQDPAGGREEQYF	TRBD2	TRBV4-1	TRBJ2-7	.
TGTGCCAGCAGGACTAGCGTGCCCTACGAGCAGTACTTC	CASRTSVPYEQYF	TRBD2	TRBV28	TRBJ2-7	few
TGTGCCAGCAGCGCTTTAGCGGGAGTCGGCCACGAGCAGTACTTC	CASSALAGVGHEQYF	TRBD2	TRBV9	TRBJ2-7	few
TGTGCCTGGCGCATTACAGGGATCGCTGGAAACACCATATATTTT	CAWRITGIAGNTIYF	.	TRBV30	TRBJ1-3	.
TGTGCCAGCAGCCGGGACAGTGCGGTCTTCGATGAGCAGTTCTTC	CASSRDSAVFDEQFF	TRBD1	TRBV6-5	TRBJ2-1	.
TGTGCCAGCAGCTTCACCGGGACAGGGAGGCCCTACGAGCAGTACTTC	CASSFTGTGRPYEQYF	TRBD1	TRBV7-9	TRBJ2-7	.
TGTGCCAGCAGTGTCTTCGGGACAGGGGCCAACAATGAGCAGTTCTTC	CASSVFGTGANNEQFF	TRBD1	TRBV6-4	TRBJ2-1	few
TGTGCCATCAGTGAGGTAGCGGGCCGTTACAATGAGCAGTTCTTC	CAISEVAGRYNEQFF	TRBD2	TRBV10-3	TRBJ2-1	few
TGTGCCTGGAGCGATGGCCGAGTTCAAGTCGCCCAGTACTTC	CAWSDGRVQVAQYF	.	TRBV30	TRBJ2-5	.
TGTGCCAGCTCTACGGAGGACGTATATCAGCCCCAGCATTTT	CASSTEDVYQPQHF	.	TRBV2	TRBJ1-5	.
TGTGCCAGCAGCCTTCGGGAGGGCCTAGGTGAGCAGTTCTTC	CASSLREGLGEQFF	TRBD2	TRBV7-9	TRBJ2-1	.
TGCGCCAGCAGCTTGGGGACAGGTCTAGATACGCAGTATTTT	CASSLGTGLDTQYF	TRBD1	TRBV5-1	TRBJ2-3	few
TGTGCCAGCAGCTTGGGATTCCGGGCAGGCGGGGCCAACGTCCTGACTTTC	CASSLGFRAGGANVLTF	.	TRBV5-6	TRBJ2-6	few
TGTGCCAGCAGCTATTCTAGCACAGATACGCAGTATTTT	CASSYSSTDTQYF	.	TRBV7-9	TRBJ2-3	.
TGCAGTGCTGCGAGAAACGAGCAGTACTTC	CSAARNEQYF	.	TRBV20-1	TRBJ2-7	few
TGTGCCTGGAGTGTCGGGGTCTACAATGAGCAGTTCTTC	CAWSVGVYNEQFF	.	TRBV30	TRBJ2-1	.
TGTGCCAGCAGCTCGACAGGGGGCGGCCTGGAGCAGTACTTC	CASSSTGGGLEQYF	TRBD1	TRBV7-9	TRBJ2-7	.
TGTGCCAGCAGCCCGACACAGGGGGCGCAAAACATTCAGTACTTC	CASSPTQGAQNIQYF	TRBD1	TRBV7-9	TRBJ2-4	few
TGTGCCAGCAGCGTAGTAGGGACAGCGAACACCGGGGAGCTGTTTTTT	CASSVVGTANTGELFF	TRBD1	TRBV9	TRBJ2-2	.
TGTGCCAGCAGTGACCAAAGCCGGGACAGGGGAACCGGGGAGCTGTTTTTT	CASSDQSRDRGTGELFF	TRBD1	TRBV25-1	TRBJ2-2	.
TGTGCCATCAGTGAAACAGGGGCAGCCGGGGAGCTGTTTTTT	CAISETGAAGELFF	TRBD1	TRBV10-3	TRBJ2-2	few
TGTGCCATCAGTGAGGGTACAGGGTATTCGGGCTATGGCTACACCTTC	CAISEGTGYSGYGYTF	.	TRBV10-3	TRBJ1-2	.
TGTGCCAGCAGCCACCGGGACTCATACAATGAGCAGTTCTTC	CASSHRDSYNEQFF	.	TRBV28	TRBJ2-1	.
TGTGCCAGCAGTAGGGACAGGGAGTCCTACAATGAGCAGTTCTTC	CASSRDRESYNEQFF	TRBD1	TRBV7-3	TRBJ2-1	.
TGTGCCAGCAGCACTGGCCCCACGGACAGGAGGTGGGGGCTTAAGTACGAGCAGTACTTC	CASSTGPTDRRWGLKYEQYF	TRBD1	TRBV27	TRBJ2-7	few
TGTGCCAGCAGCCAACCCCCTGCAGGGGGCGAGGATACGCAGTATTTT	CASSQPPAGGEDTQYF	TRBD1	TRBV4-2	TRBJ2-3	.
TGTGCCAGCAGCGTAGCGGGACAAGGGGCGACCCAGTACTTC	CASSVAGQGATQYF	.	TRBV9	TRBJ2-5	.
TGTGCCAGCTCACCAACGGTGAACACTGAAGCTTTCTTT	CASSPTVNTEAFF	.	TRBV18	TRBJ1-1	.
TGTGCCTGGAGTACGGGAGGGGCCCTCGAGCAGTACTTC	CAWSTGGALEQYF	TRBD2	TRBV30	TRBJ2-7	few
TGTGCCAGCAGTCTCCGAGACAATGAGCAGTTCTTC	CASSLRDNEQFF	.	TRBV7-9	TRBJ2-1	few
TGTGCCAGCAGCCCCTCTAGCGGGAGGTACACCGGGGAGCTGTTTTTT	CASSPSSGRYTGELFF	TRBD2	TRBV7-2	TRBJ2-2	.
TGTGCCTGGATGTACAGGGGAACAGAGACCCAGTACTTC	CAWMYRGTETQYF	TRBD1	TRBV30	TRBJ2-5	.
TGTGCCAGCAGTCGTACTAGCGGACCTAGCACAGATACGCAGTATTTT	CASSRTSGPSTDTQYF	TRBD2	TRBV6-6	TRBJ2-3	.
TGTGCCATCAGGGGCCCGTCTGGGGCAAGGGAATACGAGCAGTACTTC	CAIRGPSGAREYEQYF	.	TRBV10-3	TRBJ2-7	.
TGCAGCGCTGAATCTGGGGCCAACGTCCTGACTTTC	CSAESGANVLTF	.	TRBV29-1	TRBJ2-6	.
TGTGCCATCCCGCTGGGCGATGATCAAGAGACCCAGTACTTC	CAIPLGDDQETQYF	.	TRBV6-5	TRBJ2-5	.
TGTGCCAGCAGTTTCAACCTCATGAACACTGAAGCTTTCTTT	CASSFNLMNTEAFF	.	TRBV6-1	TRBJ1-1	.
TGTGCCAGCTCACCACCGGTGGCTAGCGGGAGCCATGAGCAGTTCTTC	CASSPPVASGSHEQFF	TRBD2	TRBV18	TRBJ2-1	few
TGCGCCAGCAGCTTGGTTCAGAACACCGGGGAGCTGTTTTTT	CASSLVQNTGELFF	.	TRBV5-1	TRBJ2-2	.
TGTGCCAGCAGCTTCAGGGGGCAGGGAGCTGGCTACACCTTC	CASSFRGQGAGYTF	TRBD1	TRBV27	TRBJ1-2	.
TGTGCCTGGCAGCCTCTCGGGGGTGGCCAGCCCCAGCATTTT	CAWQPLGGGQPQHF	.	TRBV30	TRBJ1-5	few
TGCAGCGTTGAATCGGGCCCCAGGGGTACGCAGTATTTT	CSVESGPRGTQYF	.	TRBV29-1	TRBJ2-3	few